The rows below give T cell receptor beta chains drawn from one sample of a study of CXCR3 chemokines and chemotherapy response in bladder cancer. TCRdb used MiXCR to reprocess the PCR reads, holding one entry per CDR3 protein. The repertoire holds around 2,900 distinct CDR3 sequences, with about 10% as singletons. The specimen was collected from a patient whose treatment included neoadjuvant chemotherapy. The receptor source for this set is a human donor with bladder cancer that responded to neoadjuvant chemotherapy. Each CDR3 is given with its conserved first and last residue.

V,CDR3
TRBV6-2/TRBV6-3,CASKPGRNSYEQYF
TRBV5-4,CASSQQGATYEQYF
TRBV20-1,CSARVSTGTFGDQPQHF
TRBV18,CASSPPDGGTEAFF
TRBV19,CASSTLPGQGHREQYF
TRBV28,CASRLTESIPYEQYF
TRBV6-1,CASSESEVSPLHF
TRBV27,CASSFRQGADTQYF
TRBV15,CATSRDGTGSEKLFF
TRBV18,CASSPGTGYEQYF
TRBV12-3/TRBV12-4,CASSLEQGYTF
TRBV15,CATSSRAAEAFF
TRBV19,CASSQGPQETQYF
TRBV12-3/TRBV12-4,CASSLEAGNSPLHF
TRBV18,CASSEGTSGPYEQYF
TRBV18,CASSPRTSGGYNEQFF
TRBV27,CASSLSGNTGELFF
TRBV5-6,CASFTSGVFTDTQYF
TRBV7-2,CASSPTSYTQYF
TRBV19,CASRAAGGVGELFF
TRBV6-2/TRBV6-3,CASSPGLPETQYF
TRBV4-2,CASSQAGGRDEAFF
TRBV28,CASTQRSQPRGWSNEKLFF
TRBV10-3,CAITRQGNYGYTF
TRBV12-3/TRBV12-4,CASSKLIRGRNTEAFF
TRBV9,CASSVYRDSYEQYF
TRBV29-1,CSVVPGQHRPTEAFF
TRBV6-1,CASSAQGRREAFF
TRBV7-9,CASSPRDWVTGELFF
TRBV5-4,CASSLGQGQGENIQYF
TRBV27,CPFLYQWTGAPGRYF
TRBV20-1,CSARRTASRSPLHF
TRBV29-1,CSATATDTQYF
TRBV20-1,CSARDRESGSYNSPLHF
TRBV6-1,CASSEYSESTYEQYF
TRBV15,CATSPSGGANTGELFF
TRBV18,CASSPPGTQNTEAFF
TRBV9,CASSAGTGAASYEQYF
TRBV6-2/TRBV6-3,CASSRLAGGPKFF
TRBV6-2/TRBV6-3,CASSYSDFTEAFF
TRBV7-2,CASSRGGTTEKLFF
TRBV13,CASSLTGVVLDEQFF
TRBV28,CASSLTSDWDEQYF
TRBV19,CASSTGPGADTQYF
TRBV27,CASSFGIGGQFF
TRBV10-3,CAISGKAGVRTGELFF
TRBV4-1,CASSQTPGDTQYF
TRBV20-1,CSARLAGVEEQYF